These 21 T cell receptor beta chains originate from one sample sequenced in a study of CXCR3-negative and CXCR3-positive naive CD8 T cells. Researchers prepared the TRB cDNA libraries using 5' RACE with UMI labels. TCRdb derives one entry per CDR3 protein from the 5' RACE reads, leaving out DNA. The sample's table shows 40,000 to 50,000 distinct CDR3 sequences. The sequenced material came from naive CXCR3- CD8+ T cells from blood. The subset is: CD45RO-CCR7+CD27+CD95- naive CD8+ T cells lacking CXCR3 (TNR3-). Receptors were obtained from a human donor in good health. Some clones in this sample may be carry-over from other donors' samples.

The chain uses TRBV6-6 and TRBJ2-7; TCRdb gives TRBD2 as the D gene, but with no DNA this cannot be confirmed. The germline V gene encodes CDR1 MNHNY and CDR2 SVGAGI (reference sequence). The CDR3 loop spans 14 amino acids. The CDR3 is CASSPQGPFYEQYF.

The CDR3 is CASSPSPGANYGYTF. V is TRBV7-2 and J is TRBJ1-2. CDR1 is SGHTA, CDR2 FQGNSA, per germline. There are 15 residues in the CDR3.

The chain uses TRBV5-1 and TRBJ2-7; TCRdb's assignment of TRBD1 cannot be checked, as there is no DNA. CDR3 length: 13 residues. Germline assignment: CDR1 SGHRS and CDR2 YFSETQ. This CDR3 is CASTTGSSYEQYF.

CDR3 protein: CASSLRDASSYEQYF. The chain recombines TRBV6-5 with TRBJ2-7; as DNA is missing, the TRBD1 call by TCRdb cannot be tested. The CDR3 is 15 residues long. Per the germline V gene, CDR1 is MNHEY and CDR2 is SVGAGI.

The chain combines TRBV20-1 with TRBJ1-5; the TCRdb D gene call, TRBD1, has no DNA to confirm it. This CDR3 region has 16 residues. Germline CDR1 DFQATT, CDR2 SNEGSKA (reference sequence). The CDR3 reads CSARDHDGTGLEPQHF.

This chain joins TRBV12-3 or TRBV12-4 and TRBJ2-1; TCRdb's D call, TRBD2, is unchecked because there is no DNA. The CDR3 runs 16 residues. The CDR3 spells CASIPYLSGEYNEQFF.

This chain uses TRBV10-3 with TRBJ2-7; the D call of TRBD1 rests on TCRdb alone, since no DNA is present to check it. The CDR3 runs 16 residues. The germline V gene has CDR1 ENHRY and CDR2 SYGVKD. This CDR3 is CAISVPRDKSSYEQYF.

The chain uses TRBV5-6 and TRBJ1-2; the TCRdb call, TRBD1, lacks DNA for checking. The CDR3 covers 14 residues. CDR1 SGHDT and CDR2 YYEEEE come from the germline V gene. This chain's CDR3 is CASSLYRTGLGYTF.

J is TRBJ2-5 and V is TRBV9. Germline V gene sequence: CDR1 SGDLS, CDR2 YYNGEE. The CDR3 totals 12 residues. This CDR3 is CASSGRQETQYF.

The V and J genes are TRBV15 and TRBJ2-3; TCRdb picks TRBD2, but there is no DNA to check that call. Germline values: CDR1 LNHNV, CDR2 YYDKDF (reference sequence). The CDR3 runs 15 residues. CDR3 region: CATSGTSGGSDTQYF.

V and J are TRBV29-1 and TRBJ1-2. The CDR3 is 14 residues long. Germline CDR1 reads SQVTM; CDR2 reads ANQGSEA. The CDR3 sequence is CSVEDTLINYGYTF.

The chain recombines TRBV29-1 with TRBJ2-7; TCRdb's D gene call, TRBD1, goes unchecked for lack of DNA. This CDR3 region has 13 residues. Germline loops: CDR1 SQVTM, CDR2 ANQGSEA. CDR3: CSVPTGRFSEQYF.

This chain joins TRBV7-9 and TRBJ2-2. The CDR3 runs to 14 residues. Germline V CDR1 and CDR2: SEHNR, FQNEAQ (reference sequence). CDR3 loop: CASSFTANTGELFF.

This chain uses TRBV20-1 with TRBJ2-7; there is no DNA to check the TCRdb D call of TRBD2. This CDR3 is built from 13 residues. The germline V gene has CDR1 DFQATT and CDR2 SNEGSKA (reference sequence). CDR3: CSVLAGVSYEQYF.

The gene calls are TRBV28 and TRBJ2-5; the TRBD1 assignment by TCRdb is unverifiable without DNA. The germline gives CDR1 MDHEN, CDR2 SYDVKM. The CDR3 covers 13 residues. The CDR3 loop reads CASSLPEGETQYF.

The J gene is TRBJ2-1, the V gene TRBV12-3 or TRBV12-4; TCRdb reports TRBD1, a call that lacks DNA to check it against. The CDR3 consists of 14 residues. This chain's CDR3 is CASSSPGAYNEQFF.

This chain uses TRBV29-1 with TRBJ2-1. CDR1 is SQVTM, CDR2 ANQGSEA, per germline. The CDR3 totals 11 residues. CDR3 sequence reads: CSAVPGGEQFF.

The rearrangement links TRBV6-6 to TRBJ2-5. Germline V gene lookup returns CDR1 MNHNY and CDR2 SVGAGI (reference sequence). The CDR3 has 12 residues. CDR3 sequence reads: CASSSDQETQYF.

The chain uses TRBV4-3 and TRBJ1-5. Per the germline V gene, CDR1 is LGHNA and CDR2 is YSLEER. The CDR3 spans 15 residues. CDR3 protein: CASSQDLGWYQPQHF.

The CDR3 spells CSAPDSPDTNYEQYF. The chain joins TRBV20-1 to TRBJ2-7; TCRdb indicates TRBD1, and absent DNA this call remains unverified. Per the germline V gene, CDR1 is DFQATT and CDR2 is SNEGSKA (reference sequence). The CDR3 loop spans 15 amino acids.

V usage is TRBV27 and J usage is TRBJ2-1. The CDR3 has 13 residues. Germline CDR1 and CDR2: MNHEY and SMNVEV (reference sequence). CDR3 in amino acids: CATARGPYDEQFF.